One sample yielded the 20 T cell receptor beta chains listed below, sequenced in a study of cytomegalovirus exposure and HLA in healthy donors. The study ran its PCR with 60 Vbeta and 13 Jbeta primers. Generated by immunoSEQ multiplex PCR, the TCRdb table keeps only in-frame clones and is missing some. The sample gives hundreds of thousands of clones, approximately 90% of which show up once; less than 2.5% is in the top ten. Sequenced material: PBMCs. The receptors here all came from a woman under 30 in good health and CMV-seronegative.

In this sample, this clone turned up once. A junction boundary mismatches the germline segment, possibly from a read error. This rearrangement joins TRBV7-9 to TRBJ2-7, with D unclear. CDR1 SEHNR and CDR2 FQNEAQ come from the germline V gene (reference sequence). The CDR3 extends over 12 amino acids. DNA of the CDR3: TGTTCCAGCAGTGCCGGGTACTACGAGCAGTACTTC. Translating it yields CSSSAGYYEQYF. The full variable domain, its missing parts supplied by reference TRBV7-9 and TRBJ2-7, is DTGVSQNPRHKITKRGQNVTFRCDPISEHNRLYWYRQTLGQGPEFLTYFQNEAQLEKSRLLSDRFSAERPKGSFSTLEIQRTEQGDSAMYLCSSSAGYYEQYFGPGTRLTVT.

The rearrangement uses TRBV7-2 and TRBJ2-1; TRBD1 matches at 8 bases. V lost 6 bases to trimming and J lost 7 bases; unmatched junction nucleotides: 8. Germline lookup yields CDR1 SGHTA and CDR2 FQGNSA. The CDR3 runs to 14 residues. CDR3 amino acids: CASRLDRGGNEQFF. The CDR3 nucleotides read TGTGCCAGCAGACTTGACAGGGGTGGGAATGAGCAGTTCTTC.

The chain combines TRBV11-2 with TRBJ2-1, with D possibly being TRBD2 (6 bases). The V end was cut by 5 bases, the J end by 15 bases, with 17 bases between. This CDR3 is built from 12 residues. In germline, CDR1 is SGHAT, CDR2 FQNNGV. Here the CDR3 reads CASSAAGTLPFF. As DNA, the CDR3 is TGTGCCAGCAGCGCTGCGGGGACTTTGCCGTTCTTC. The entire variable domain, with the rest obtained from reference TRBV11-2 and TRBJ2-1, is as follows: EAGVAQSPRYKIIEKRQSVAFWCNPISGHATLYWYQQILGQGPKLLIQFQNNGVVDDSQLPKDRFSAERLKGVDSTLKIQPAKLEDSAVYLCASSAAGTLPFFGPGTRLTVL.

The chain links TRBV5-4 to TRBJ1-2; the match to TRBD1 covers 8 bases. Germline V gene sequence: CDR1 SGHNT, CDR2 YYREEE (reference sequence). J was trimmed by 4 bases and V by 0 bases; bases with no gene match: 5. The CDR3 runs 15 residues. CDR3 sequence: CASSLEGQEPYGYTF. As DNA, the CDR3 is TGTGCCAGCAGCTTGGAGGGACAGGAGCCCTATGGCTACACCTTC.

V and J are TRBV28 and TRBJ1-1; the D gene is possibly TRBD1 (6 bases). CDR1 is MDHEN, CDR2 SYDVKM, per germline. The CDR3 is 16 amino acids. V was shortened by 7 bases and J by 0 bases, with 18 bases between the two germline ends. The CDR3 nucleotides read TGTGCCAGCATTCAAGGGGGGGAGCCTATGAACACTGAAGCTTTCTTT. It is translated as CASIQGGEPMNTEAFF.

V is TRBV2 and J is TRBJ1-1; D not certain. Looked up from germline, CDR1 is SNHLY and CDR2 is FYNNEI. The CDR3 is 14 residues long. The V and J ends lost 7 bases and 0 bases respectively, with 12 bases between them. The CDR3 loop reads CASTPSLMNTEAFF. CDR3 bases: TGTGCCAGCACCCCCTCCCTAATGAACACTGAAGCTTTCTTT.

This clone was recorded a few times. The chain recombines TRBV27 with TRBJ2-1, with D possibly being TRBD1 (5 bases). The CDR3 runs to 15 residues. The V gene lost 0 bases and the J gene lost 6 bases, with 12 bases spanning the gap. In germline, CDR1 is MNHEY, CDR2 SMNVEV (reference sequence). The CDR3 sequence: CASSLSGAPSNEQFF. The CDR3 nucleotides read TGTGCCAGCAGTTTATCAGGGGCACCCTCCAATGAGCAGTTCTTC.

The rearrangement uses TRBV2 and TRBJ2-3; D gene uncertain. V was cut by 4 bases and J by 1 base, with 12 bases left in between. Germline assignment: CDR1 SNHLY and CDR2 FYNNEI. This CDR3 is 15 amino acids long. The CDR3 loop reads CASSVRLSGTDTQYF. CDR3 bases: TGTGCCAGCAGTGTTCGACTCAGCGGCACAGATACGCAGTATTTT.

The chain uses TRBV6-6 and TRBJ1-1, with 9 bases aligning to TRBD1. The germline CDR1 and CDR2 sequences are MNHNY and SVGAGI (reference sequence). CDR3 size: 14 residues. V lost 5 bases and J lost 3; bases outside the gene matches: 4. As DNA, the CDR3 is TGTGCCAGCAGTATGACAGGGGGTTACACTGAAGCTTTCTTT. It codes for CASSMTGGYTEAFF.

The chain is built from TRBV18 and TRBJ2-5; 8 bases fit TRBD2. From germline, CDR1 is KGHSH and CDR2 LQKENI. The CDR3 totals 14 residues. V lost 4 bases and J lost 1; bases outside the gene matches: 2. The CDR3 region is CASSLAGIQETQYF. DNA of the CDR3: TGTGCCAGCTCACTAGCGGGGATCCAAGAGACCCAGTACTTC.

The chain is built from TRBV10-3 and TRBJ2-7, with 9 nucleotides matching TRBD1. In germline, CDR1 is ENHRY, CDR2 SYGVKD. V dropped 5 bases and J dropped 4; count of bases not matched to a gene: 6. The CDR3 is 14 amino acids. CDR3 sequence (DNA): TGTGCCATCAGTAAGGGACAGGGAGGATACGAGCAGTACTTC. Translating gives CAISKGQGGYEQYF.

The chain carries TRBV5-1 and TRBJ1-1; TRBD1 might be the D (5 bases). The germline CDR1 and CDR2 sequences are SGHRS and YFSETQ. V was trimmed by 0 bases and J by 1 base, leaving 10 bases between them. This CDR3 spans 15 amino acids. CDR3 in DNA: TGCGCCAGCAGCTTGGGGGGGAGGGCGAACACTGAAGCTTTCTTT. Translated: CASSLGGRANTEAFF.

The genes are TRBV6-1 and TRBJ1-1, with D possibly TRBD1 on 5 matching bases. The length of the CDR3 is 14 residues. Per germline, CDR1 MNHNS and CDR2 SASEGT. V was clipped by 6 bases and J by 1 base, with 12 bases between them. CDR3 bases: TGTGCCAGCAGCTCAGGGCCAGAGAACACTGAAGCTTTCTTT. This codes for CASSSGPENTEAFF.

The rearrangement uses TRBV11-2 and TRBJ2-7; D remains ambiguous. Germline V CDR1 and CDR2: SGHAT, FQNNGV. Trimming removed 1 base at V and 3 bases at J, with 7 bases between. CDR3 length: 13 residues. The CDR3 coding sequence is TGTGCCAGCAGCTTAGCTCTCCTCTACGAGCAGTACTTC. Translated: CASSLALLYEQYF. Complete variable domain (other parts from reference TRBV11-2 and TRBJ2-7): EAGVAQSPRYKIIEKRQSVAFWCNPISGHATLYWYQQILGQGPKLLIQFQNNGVVDDSQLPKDRFSAERLKGVDSTLKIQPAKLEDSAVYLCASSLALLYEQYFGPGTRLTVT.

This CDR3 is CASSSHRGNEQFF. CDR3 coding DNA: TGTGCCAGCAGTTCGCACAGGGGAAATGAGCAGTTCTTC. This chain uses TRBV6-5 with TRBJ2-1; 7 nucleotides align to TRBD1. The CDR3 has 13 amino acids. Germline V gene data show CDR1 as MNHEY and CDR2 as SVGAGI. The V and J ends lost 4 bases and 7 bases, in that order; junction bases with no gene match: 4.

The V and J genes are TRBV7-8 and TRBJ2-5; a weak D match, TRBD2 (6 bases). Trimming pared 0 bases from V and 4 bases from J, leaving 15 bases between. The CDR3 extends over 16 amino acids. The germline V gene encodes CDR1 SGHVS and CDR2 FQNEAQ. CDR3 region: CASSLARGLRGETQYF. DNA of the CDR3: TGTGCCAGCAGCTTAGCGCGGGGCCTAAGGGGAGAGACCCAGTACTTC.

This clone was picked up a small number of times. The J gene is TRBJ1-5, the V gene TRBV7-2, with a weak D call TRBD1 (6 bases). Germline V gives CDR1 SGHTA, CDR2 FQGNSA. The CDR3 sequence is 15 residues long. V lost 5 bases and J lost 6, with 17 bases in between. This chain's CDR3 is CASSANSGESQPQHF. The CDR3 DNA is TGTGCCAGCAGCGCCAATTCAGGGGAGAGTCAGCCCCAGCATTTT.

The rearrangement links TRBV19 to TRBJ2-1; 7 nucleotides line up with TRBD2. Germline CDR1 and CDR2: LNHDA and SQIVND (reference sequence). This CDR3 region has 18 residues. The ends lost 3 bases at V and 4 bases at J; junction bases unmatched: 15. DNA of the CDR3: TGTGCCAGTAGTATTATCGGTGGCGGGGGAAGCCAGTACAATGAGCAGTTCTTC. This sequence encodes CASSIIGGGGSQYNEQFF.

This rearrangement joins TRBV5-1 to TRBJ2-7, with TRBD1 matching 9 bases. The CDR3 length is 15 residues. V was clipped by 4 bases and J by 1 base; unmatched bases: 6. Germline CDR1 reads SGHRS; CDR2 reads YFSETQ. CDR3 bases: TGCGCCAGCAGCCAGGGACAGGGTGGTTCCTACGAGCAGTACTTC. Encoded protein: CASSQGQGGSYEQYF.

The V gene is TRBV13, the J gene TRBJ2-1; 14 nucleotides align to TRBD2. The V and J ends lost 5 bases and 4 bases, in that order; junction bases with no gene match: 10. Per the germline V gene, CDR1 is PRHDT and CDR2 is FYEKMQ (reference sequence). This CDR3 has 18 residues. As DNA, the CDR3 is TGTGCCAGCAGCCCGACCGGGACTAGCGGGGGCGATTACAATGAGCAGTTCTTC. Amino acid sequence: CASSPTGTSGGDYNEQFF.